A single sample is the source of the 22 T cell receptor beta chains below, sequenced in a study of blood T cell repertoires in COVID-19. Assay: immunoSEQ multiplex PCR; the TCRdb copy retains only in-frame clones and omits some. This table has around 200,000 clones, roughly 90% appearing once. Sequenced: peripheral blood. The source of these receptors is a man in his late teens or twenties with active or convalescent COVID-19.

This clone has only one observation. The chain links TRBV6-1 to TRBJ1-2; D gene unclear. This CDR3 has 14 amino acids. The germline V and J ends were trimmed by 3 bases and 8 bases, with 16 bases remaining between them. Germline CDR1 MNHNS, CDR2 SASEGT. This chain's CDR3 is CASSEHQPPGGYTF. DNA for the CDR3: TGTGCCAGCAGTGAGCATCAGCCACCGGGAGGCTACACCTTC.

The CDR3 region is CASSGQLKYGNTIYF. CDR3 DNA sequence: TGTGCCAGTAGTGGGCAGCTGAAGTACGGAAACACCATATATTTT. The V gene is TRBV19, the J gene TRBJ1-3; D is unresolved. The CDR3 loop spans 15 amino acids. Trimming shortened V by 5 bases and J by 4 bases, and 15 bases separated the two germline ends. Germline V gene lookup returns CDR1 LNHDA and CDR2 SQIVND (reference sequence).

V gene TRBV18 combines with J gene TRBJ2-7; 9 nucleotides line up with TRBD1. The CDR3 has 14 residues. In germline, CDR1 is KGHSH, CDR2 LQKENI. V trimming: 5 bases; J trimming: 2 bases; junction bases outside the gene matches: 4. This chain's CDR3 is CASSTGQGTYEQYF. The DNA for the CDR3 is TGTGCCAGCTCAACGGGACAGGGTACCTACGAGCAGTACTTC. The variable domain in full, with the rest retrieved from reference TRBV18 and TRBJ2-7, is NAGVMQNPRHLVRRRGQEARLRCSPMKGHSHVYWYRQLPEEGLKFMVYLQKENIIDESGMPKERFSAEFPKEGPSILRIQQVVRGDSAAYFCASSTGQGTYEQYFGPGTRLTVT.

The chain carries TRBV5-1 and TRBJ1-1; D is unresolved. The germline V gene encodes CDR1 SGHRS and CDR2 YFSETQ. Trimming pared 1 base from V and 3 bases from J, leaving 10 bases between. The CDR3 has 14 amino acids. DNA of the CDR3: TGCGCCAGCAGCTTGAGCGGGAGGGACACTGAAGCTTTCTTT. Residues: CASSLSGRDTEAFF.

This clone was found once. The chain combines TRBV29-1 with TRBJ1-2; 7 nucleotides agree with TRBD1. Germline trimming cut 7 bases from V and 2 bases from J; bases unmatched to any gene: 4. This CDR3 is built from 12 residues. Per germline, CDR1 SQVTM and CDR2 ANQGSEA. CDR3 amino acids: CSATDRNYGYTF. In nucleotides, the CDR3 is TGCAGCGCCACGGACAGGAACTATGGCTACACCTTC. Full variable domain (missing parts from reference TRBV29-1 and TRBJ1-2): SAVISQKPSRDICQRGTSLTIQCQVDSQVTMMFWYRQQPGQSLTLIATANQGSEATYESGFVIDKFPISRPNLTFSTLTVSNMSPEDSSIYLCSATDRNYGYTFGSGTRLTVV.

This clone was picked up one time. The rearrangement links TRBV5-6 to TRBJ2-7, with a weak D call TRBD2 (6 bases). Per the germline V gene, CDR1 is SGHDT and CDR2 is YYEEEE. The V end was cut by 2 bases, the J end by 0 bases, with 18 bases between. The length of the CDR3 is 17 residues. The CDR3 DNA reads as TGTGCCAGCAGCTTCCGGGGGTCCGCGTCCACCTCCTACGAGCAGTACTTC. Its protein is CASSFRGSASTSYEQYF. Complete variable domain (other parts from reference TRBV5-6 and TRBJ2-7): DAGVTQSPTHLIKTRGQQVTLRCSPKSGHDTVSWYQQALGQGPQFIFQYYEEEERQRGNFPDRFSGHQFPNYSSELNVNALLLGDSALYLCASSFRGSASTSYEQYFGPGTRLTVT.

This clone is a singleton in its sample. The chain joins TRBV6-2 or TRBV6-3 to TRBJ2-5; 7 bases align to TRBD2. The CDR3 has 14 residues. From germline, CDR1 is MNHEY and CDR2 SVGEGT. Trimming at V came to 4 bases and at J to 2 bases, leaving 4 bases not matched to a gene. CDR3 residues: CASSLWGGQETQYF. CDR3 DNA sequence: TGTGCCAGCAGTTTGTGGGGGGGGCAAGAGACCCAGTACTTC.

The chain combines TRBV27 with TRBJ1-2; no firm D call. The CDR3 spans 13 residues. V lost 3 bases and J 2 bases, leaving 7 bases between the germline ends. Germline V lookup: CDR1 MNHEY, CDR2 SMNVEV (reference sequence). CDR3 coding DNA: TGTGCCAGCAGTTTGCGCGGGAACTATGGCTACACCTTC. Translating gives CASSLRGNYGYTF.

The CDR3, as DNA: TGTGCCAGCATGAAAGCCTCTGGAAACACCATATATTTT. Translated: CASMKASGNTIYF. This chain joins TRBV6-5 and TRBJ1-3, with D unclear. The CDR3 is 13 residues long. The germline CDR1 and CDR2 sequences are MNHEY and SVGAGI. The V end was cut by 7 bases, the J end by 0 bases, with 7 bases between.

The sample holds one count of this clone. The genes are TRBV19 and TRBJ1-4; 7 bases map to TRBD1. The CDR3 sequence is 15 residues long. Germline lookup yields CDR1 LNHDA and CDR2 SQIVND (reference sequence). With V trimmed by 5 bases and J by 8 bases, 11 bases remained unmatched. The CDR3 here is CASSDGGGGKEKLFF. The CDR3 nucleotides are TGTGCCAGTAGTGACGGTGGAGGGGGCAAAGAAAAACTGTTTTTT.

V gene TRBV4-1 combines with J gene TRBJ1-4, with 9 positions matching TRBD1. Per the germline V gene, CDR1 is MGHRA and CDR2 is YSYEKL. With V trimmed by 4 bases and J by 3 bases, 6 bases remained unmatched. The CDR3 sequence is 16 residues long. CDR3 in amino acids: CASSPGTGQPNEKLFF. DNA of the CDR3: TGCGCCAGCAGCCCGGGGACAGGGCAACCTAATGAAAAACTGTTTTTT.

The chain carries TRBV5-4 and TRBJ2-7; D may be TRBD1 (6 bases). The CDR3 is 13 amino acids. V was shortened by 4 bases and J by 1 base, with 9 bases between the two germline ends. Germline CDR1 SGHNT, CDR2 YYREEE (reference sequence). The CDR3 spells CASSPDSSYEQYF. The CDR3 coding sequence is TGTGCCAGCAGCCCGGACAGTTCCTACGAGCAGTACTTC. The whole variable domain, remainder taken from reference TRBV5-4 and TRBJ2-7, is ETGVTQSPTHLIKTRGQQVTLRCSSQSGHNTVSWYQQALGQGPQFIFQYYREEENGRGNFPPRFSGLQFPNYSSELNVNALELDDSALYLCASSPDSSYEQYFGPGTRLTVT.

In DNA, the CDR3 is TGTGCCAGCAGCTTAGCTAGCGGGTACAATGAGCAGTTCTTC. Translating it yields CASSLASGYNEQFF. This chain links TRBV7-2 with TRBJ2-1; TRBD2 matches 7 bases. The CDR3 is 14 residues long. CDR1 SGHTA and CDR2 FQGNSA come from the germline V gene. With 0 bases clipped from V and 4 bases from J, the junction kept 0 bases outside the gene matches.

The V gene is TRBV28, the J gene TRBJ1-6; D possibly corresponds to TRBD1 (6 bases). CDR3 length: 14 residues. V lost 5 bases and J 6 bases, leaving 11 bases between the germline ends. Germline V lookup: CDR1 MDHEN, CDR2 SYDVKM. The CDR3 region has the DNA TGTGCCAGCAGTATCAGGGGCCCTAATTCACCCCTCCACTTT. Translating gives CASSIRGPNSPLHF.

This CDR3 reads CASRYSSNQPQHF. CDR3 coding DNA: TGTGCCAGCAGATACAGTAGCAATCAGCCCCAGCATTTT. V gene TRBV12-3 or TRBV12-4 combines with J gene TRBJ1-5; no clear D. Trimming left V 6 bases short and J 0 bases short, with 6 bases between. This CDR3 region has 13 residues.

The chain recombines TRBV6-5 with TRBJ2-5; 12 bases are a match to TRBD2. The CDR3 is 15 amino acids. Germline assignment: CDR1 MNHEY and CDR2 SVGAGI. V lost 0 bases to trimming and J lost 4 bases; unmatched junction nucleotides: 0. In DNA, the CDR3 is TGTGCCAGCAGTTACTCGGGACTAGCGGGAGAGACCCAGTACTTC. Its protein product is CASSYSGLAGETQYF.

The rearrangement joins TRBV2 to TRBJ1-2; TRBD1 agrees at 9 bases. This CDR3 comprises 15 residues. Looked up from germline, CDR1 is SNHLY and CDR2 is FYNNEI. J gave up 3 bases and V 6 bases, and 8 bases lay outside the gene matches. The CDR3 bases are TGTGCCAGCAGGGAATGGACAGGGGCGGACTATGGCTACACCTTC. It yields the protein CASREWTGADYGYTF. Filled out from reference TRBV2 and TRBJ1-2, the complete variable domain reads EPEVTQTPSHQVTQMGQEVILRCVPISNHLYFYWYRQILGQKVEFLVSFYNNEISEKSEIFDDQFSVERPDGSNFTLKIRSTKLEDSAMYFCASREWTGADYGYTFGSGTRLTVV.

This clone was found a few times. This rearrangement joins TRBV3-1 (or the pseudogene TRBV3-2) to TRBJ1-1, with D possibly TRBD1 on 6 matching bases. CDR3 length: 16 amino acids. CDR1 is LGHDT and CDR2 is YNNKEL in the germline V gene (reference sequence). V was cut by 4 bases and J by 4 bases, with 19 bases left in between. The CDR3 DNA reads TGTGCCAGCAGCCCCACCGTGGGGGCTGGGGGCACTGAAGCTTTCTTT. Amino acids: CASSPTVGAGGTEAFF.

V is TRBV9 and J is TRBJ1-4; 7 positions match TRBD1. The CDR3 totals 15 residues. V was clipped by 4 bases and J by 4 bases; unmatched bases: 7. In germline, CDR1 is SGDLS, CDR2 YYNGEE. The CDR3 coding sequence is TGTGCCAGCAGCCCATCGGGACAGTTTAATGAAAAACTGTTTTTT. Translation: CASSPSGQFNEKLFF. Full variable domain (missing parts from reference TRBV9 and TRBJ1-4): DSGVTQTPKHLITATGQRVTLRCSPRSGDLSVYWYQQSLDQGLQFLIQYYNGEERAKGNILERFSAQQFPDLHSELNLSSLELGDSALYFCASSPSGQFNEKLFFGSGTQLSVL.

This clone was observed once. V gene TRBV5-5 combines with J gene TRBJ2-3; possible D gene TRBD1, 6 bases. CDR3 length: 16 amino acids. Germline V gene data show CDR1 as SGHKS and CDR2 as YYEKEE (reference sequence). V lost 0 bases and J 2 bases, leaving 13 bases between the germline ends. The CDR3 DNA is TGTGCCAGCAGCTTGGCCGGTCAGGGACACACAGATACGCAGTATTTT. This encodes CASSLAGQGHTDTQYF.

The chain has TRBV4-2 and TRBJ2-2; 9 positions match TRBD1. There are 17 residues in the CDR3. Germline CDR1 is LGHNA and CDR2 is YNFKEQ. J gave up 2 bases and V 4 bases, and 8 bases lay outside the gene matches. The chain's CDR3 is CASSLGTGTLNTGELFF. CDR3 nucleotide sequence: TGTGCCAGCAGCCTCGGGACAGGGACACTAAACACCGGGGAGCTGTTTTTT.

The gene calls are TRBV7-6 and TRBJ2-7; 7 nucleotides agree with TRBD1. The CDR3 loop spans 15 amino acids. V lost 5 bases and J lost 5; bases outside the gene matches: 12. Germline lookup yields CDR1 SGHVS and CDR2 FNYEAQ. The DNA for the CDR3 is TGTGCCAGCAGCCACGACCGGATGACAGGGCACGAGCAGTACTTC. This gives the protein CASSHDRMTGHEQYF.